These T cell receptor beta chains were read from a single sample in a study of T-cell reconstitution after alpha-beta-depleted transplantation in children. TCRdb used MiXCR to reprocess the PCR reads, holding one entry per CDR3 protein. The sample has 350,000 to 500,000 distinct CDR3 sequences; over 40% are singletons. The sequences come from PBMCs, collected before TCRalphabeta/CD19-depleted stem cell transplant. All receptors come from a girl between 2 and 10 years old with aplastic anemia, due to receive a stem cell transplant. Each CDR3 is given with its conserved first and last residue. The D gene is left open where the match is weak. Not all rows give a size; the values are once, few, many and, for expanded clones, a class.

TRBD2	TRBJ2-3	TRBV7-3	.	CASSSGLAGVADTQYF	TGTGCCAGCAGCTCCGGACTAGCGGGAGTTGCAGATACGCAGTATTTT
.	TRBJ2-7	TRBV7-2	few	CASSSYLGSYEQYF	TGTGCCAGCAGCTCATACCTCGGCTCCTACGAGCAGTACTTC
.	TRBJ2-5	TRBV20-1	.	CSVDYLQDRYQETQYF	TGCAGTGTAGATTATCTCCAGGACCGGTACCAAGAGACCCAGTACTTC
.	TRBJ1-2	TRBV28	many	CASRPTGLYGYTF	TGTGCCAGCAGACCGACAGGCCTCTATGGCTACACCTTC
.	TRBJ1-2	TRBV12-3/TRBV12-4	.	CASSSRKGINYGYTF	TGTGCCAGCAGCTCTCGAAAGGGTATCAACTATGGCTACACCTTC
.	TRBJ2-3	TRBV11-1	few	CASSSLSDTQYF	TGTGCCAGCAGCTCCCTCTCCGATACGCAGTATTTT
.	TRBJ2-1	TRBV10-3	.	CAISESGRESRDEQFF	TGTGCCATCAGTGAGTCCGGCAGGGAAAGTAGGGATGAGCAGTTCTTC
TRBD2	TRBJ2-3	TRBV10-3	once	CAISAGGGGLTDTQYF	TGTGCCATCAGTGCGGGAGGCGGGGGACTTACAGATACGCAGTATTTT
TRBD2	TRBJ2-1	TRBV20-1	.	CSARIYSGGSYNEQFF	TGCAGTGCAAGAATCTACTCGGGGGGGTCCTACAATGAGCAGTTCTTC
.	TRBJ1-2	TRBV4-1	.	CASSQESTVYGYTF	TGCGCCAGCAGCCAAGAGTCAACAGTCTATGGCTACACCTTC
.	TRBJ2-7	TRBV20-1	.	CSARGPRGGGGEQYF	TGCAGTGCCCGCGGACCACGGGGTGGAGGAGGGGAGCAGTACTTC
.	TRBJ2-7	TRBV6-5	few	CASSYSTVGVSSYEQYF	TGTGCCAGCAGTTACTCGACGGTAGGGGTCAGCTCCTACGAGCAGTACTTC
.	TRBJ1-5	TRBV7-2	few	CASSLVPASNQPQHF	TGTGCCAGCAGCTTAGTGCCAGCAAGCAATCAGCCCCAGCATTTT
TRBD2	TRBJ2-4	TRBV7-2	.	CASSLGGLAVAKNIQYF	TGTGCCAGCAGCTTAGGGGGACTAGCGGTAGCCAAAAACATTCAGTACTTC
TRBD2	TRBJ2-4	TRBV20-1	many	CSARDRLAGVGDIQYF	TGCAGTGCTAGAGATAGGCTAGCGGGAGTCGGTGACATTCAGTACTTC
.	TRBJ2-1	TRBV29-1	.	CSVVVSTYNEQFF	TGCAGCGTTGTGGTAAGCACCTACAATGAGCAGTTCTTC
TRBD1	TRBJ2-2	TRBV24-1	.	CATSDTTGGVRTGELFF	TGTGCCACCAGTGACACCACAGGGGGAGTAAGAACCGGGGAGCTGTTTTTT
TRBD1	TRBJ1-5	TRBV20-1	.	CSAEGTGGSSNQPQHF	TGCAGTGCCGAGGGGACAGGGGGCTCTAGCAATCAGCCCCAGCATTTT
TRBD2	TRBJ2-2	TRBV10-3	many	CAISESVAGLTGELFF	TGTGCCATCAGTGAGTCTGTAGCGGGACTCACCGGGGAGCTGTTTTTT
TRBD1	TRBJ2-1	TRBV12-3/TRBV12-4	.	CASTRTGGSYNEQFF	TGTGCCAGCACCAGGACAGGGGGCTCCTACAATGAGCAGTTCTTC
TRBD1	TRBJ1-1	TRBV28	few	CASSLGQGANEAFF	TGTGCCAGCAGTCTTGGACAGGGGGCAAATGAAGCTTTCTTT
.	TRBJ2-5	TRBV28	.	CASRGEWGTQTQYF	TGTGCCAGCAGGGGGGAGTGGGGGACGCAGACCCAGTACTTC
TRBD2	TRBJ2-7	TRBV4-3	many	CASSRIAGSLEQYF	TGCGCCAGCAGCCGTATAGCGGGATCCCTCGAGCAGTACTTC
.	TRBJ2-7	TRBV4-1	.	CASSQHGTSIEEQYF	TGCGCCAGCAGCCAACACGGGACCTCTATCGAGGAGCAGTACTTC
.	TRBJ2-4	TRBV20-1	few	CSASADRIIQYF	TGCAGTGCTAGTGCAGACAGAATCATTCAGTACTTC
TRBD1	TRBJ1-1	TRBV20-1	.	CSAIRDRVRDTEAFF	TGCAGTGCAATCCGGGACAGGGTTAGGGACACTGAAGCTTTCTTT
TRBD2	TRBJ2-7	TRBV4-2	.	CASSQAGGRMSYEQYF	TGTGCCAGCAGCCAAGCGGGCGGGAGGATGTCCTACGAGCAGTACTTC
.	TRBJ2-7	TRBV27	few	CASAGNYEQYF	TGTGCCAGCGCGGGCAACTACGAGCAGTACTTC
TRBD1	TRBJ2-3	TRBV12-3/TRBV12-4	few	CASKHRGDTQYF	TGTGCCAGCAAACACAGGGGAGATACGCAGTATTTT
.	TRBJ2-6	TRBV6-5	many	CASSYSGHYSGANVLTF	TGTGCCAGCAGTTACTCCGGACACTACTCTGGGGCCAACGTCCTGACTTTC
TRBD1	TRBJ2-5	TRBV20-1	.	CSATRQGVQETQYF	TGCAGTGCTACCCGGCAGGGGGTACAAGAGACCCAGTACTTC
.	TRBJ2-5	TRBV12-3/TRBV12-4	many	CASSFGRKETQYF	TGTGCCAGCAGTTTCGGGAGAAAAGAGACCCAGTACTTC
.	TRBJ1-1	TRBV29-1	many	CSASGGQGNTEAFF	TGCAGCGCCTCGGGGGGCCAGGGTAACACTGAAGCTTTCTTT
.	TRBJ2-5	TRBV15	many	CATSRDRETQYF	TGTGCCACCAGCAGAGATAGAGAGACCCAGTACTTC
.	TRBJ2-7	TRBV3-1	.	CASSQAQHEQYF	TGTGCCAGCAGCCAAGCCCAACACGAGCAGTACTTC
.	TRBJ1-2	TRBV20-1	few	CSARDPSGYGYTF	TGCAGTGCTAGAGATCCTTCCGGCTATGGCTACACCTTC
.	TRBJ2-7	TRBV27	.	CASSPTGWEQYF	TGTGCCAGCAGTCCGACAGGCTGGGAGCAGTACTTC
TRBD2	TRBJ2-7	TRBV20-1	many	CSAPGTSGVYEQYF	TGCAGTGCTCCTGGGACTAGCGGAGTCTACGAGCAGTACTTC
.	TRBJ1-1	TRBV6-1	many	CASSKQGSGTEAFF	TGTGCCAGCAGTAAGCAGGGAAGTGGGACTGAAGCTTTCTTT
.	TRBJ2-3	TRBV20-1	.	CSARGFGQVITDTQYF	TGCAGTGCTAGAGGGTTTGGGCAGGTTATCACAGATACGCAGTATTTT
.	TRBJ2-2	TRBV5-1	.	CASSDGLSGPGELFF	TGCGCCAGCAGTGATGGACTATCTGGGCCCGGGGAGCTGTTTTTT
TRBD1	TRBJ2-3	TRBV6-2/TRBV6-3	.	CASSSHRGSTDTQYF	TGTGCCAGCAGTTCCCACAGGGGGAGCACAGATACGCAGTATTTT
.	TRBJ2-1	TRBV6-5	many	CASSVVRTVTYNEQFF	TGTGCCAGCAGCGTGGTAAGGACAGTAACCTACAATGAGCAGTTCTTC
.	TRBJ2-7	TRBV20-1	few	CSARDRGRVLEQYF	TGCAGTGCTAGAGATCGCGGCAGGGTGCTCGAGCAGTACTTC
.	TRBJ2-5	TRBV29-1	.	CSVEETAKETQYF	TGCAGCGTTGAAGAGACAGCAAAAGAGACCCAGTACTTC
.	TRBJ2-3	TRBV25-1	many	CASSEEWSTDTQYF	TGTGCCAGCAGTGAAGAGTGGAGCACAGATACGCAGTATTTT
.	TRBJ1-5	TRBV3-1	many	CASSPDSSGGQPQHF	TGTGCCAGCAGCCCGGATAGTTCAGGCGGTCAGCCCCAGCATTTT
TRBD2	TRBJ2-7	TRBV19	.	CASSIMGLADEQYF	TGTGCCAGTAGTATAATGGGACTAGCGGACGAGCAGTACTTC
TRBD2	TRBJ2-1	TRBV20-1	.	CSWEGEKNNEQFF	TGCAGTTGGGAGGGAGAGAAAAACAATGAGCAGTTCTTC
TRBD1	TRBJ2-5	TRBV9	.	CASSTQGAWGETQYF	TGTGCCAGCAGCACCCAGGGGGCGTGGGGCGAGACCCAGTACTTC
TRBD2	TRBJ2-1	TRBV6-2/TRBV6-3	.	CASSKGLAGVDEQFF	TGTGCCAGCAGTAAGGGACTAGCGGGAGTCGATGAGCAGTTCTTC
.	TRBJ2-7	TRBV20-1	.	CSASPMVGDKEGDLYEQYF	TGCAGTGCTAGCCCGATGGTGGGGGATAAGGAGGGAGACCTCTACGAGCAGTACTTC
.	TRBJ2-7	TRBV20-1	.	CSARLAESFSYEQYF	TGCAGTGCTAGATTAGCGGAGAGTTTCTCCTACGAGCAGTACTTC
TRBD1	TRBJ1-2	TRBV29-1	.	CSVEGRGRDYGDTF	TGCAGCGTTGAAGGCAGGGGGCGCGACTATGGCGACACCTTC
.	TRBJ2-2	TRBV5-1	few	CASSFVGNTGELFF	TGCGCCAGCAGCTTCGTCGGGAACACCGGGGAGCTGTTTTTT
TRBD1	TRBJ1-4	TRBV7-3	.	CASSSPRSDRGQGNEKLFF	TGTGCCAGCAGTTCCCCAAGATCGGACAGGGGGCAGGGAAATGAAAAACTGTTTTTT
TRBD2	TRBJ2-2	TRBV5-1	.	CASSPLFSGDTGELFF	TGCGCCAGCAGCCCCCTGTTTAGCGGGGACACCGGGGAGCTGTTTTTT